These 3 T cell receptor beta chains share one sample of origin, sequenced in a study of molecular identifiers for immune sequencing clone quantification. TCRdb re-called the PCR reads with MiXCR, one entry per CDR3 protein. In the table there are just over 95,000 distinct CDR3 sequences, 20% to 25% of which are singletons. The sample consisted of naive CD8+ T cells from blood, with Jurkat cell RNA spiked in. Subset denoted: FACS-sorted CD8+CD4-CCR7+CD45RA+ naive T cells. These receptors were collected from a human donor in good health. Some libraries in this study had Jurkat cell RNA spiked in.

In regard to this clonotype: This sequence may be a read error, since a much larger clone differs from it by one base. In this CDR3 the conserved last residue, phenylalanine or tryptophan, is missing, so a read error is likely. This chain links TRBV4-3 with TRBJ2-3; TRBD2 matches 9 bases. Germline V CDR1 and CDR2: LGHNA, YSLEER. V shed 0 bases and J 0 bases; nucleotides not matched to a gene: 4. The CDR3 has 17 amino acids. The CDR3: CASSQDRTSVSTDTQYL. The CDR3 nucleotides are TGCGCCAGCAGCCAAGATAGGACTAGCGTTAGCACAGATACGCAGTATCTT.

This clonotype has at least ten counts. This sequence joins TRBV5-6 and TRBJ1-1; D uncertain. Per the germline V gene, CDR1 is SGHDT and CDR2 is YYEEEE. CDR3 length equals 13 residues. Trimming pared 1 base from V and 4 bases from J, leaving 8 bases between. Here the CDR3 DNA reads TGTGCCAGCAGCTTGCAGTGGGCCACTGAAGCTTTCTTT. As protein: CASSLQWATEAFF.

This clonotype was seen ten or more times. CDR3 sequence reads: CASSLYRGLDTEAFF. The CDR3 DNA follows: TGTGCCAGCAGTCTGTACAGGGGCCTCGACACTGAAGCTTTCTTT. This chain uses TRBV28 with TRBJ1-1, with 7 nucleotides matching TRBD1. V gave up 5 bases and J gave up 3 bases; unmatched junction bases: 9. Looked up from germline, CDR1 is MDHEN and CDR2 is SYDVKM. The CDR3 consists of 15 residues.